The rows below give T cell receptor beta chains drawn from one sample of a study of CD8 T cells in Susac syndrome. TCRdb itself ran the immunoSEQ multiplex PCR reads through MiXCR, one entry per CDR3 protein. This table has 150,000 to 250,000 distinct CDR3 sequences, roughly 96% appearing once. Sequenced sample: CD4+ T cells from PBMCs. These receptor sequences come from a human donor with multiple sclerosis. CDR3s include the opening cysteine and the closing phenylalanine or tryptophan. Each record gives: CDR3 protein, CDR3 DNA, CDR3 length, V gene, clone size, D gene, J gene. D genes are given only for firm matches. For some rows the clone size is stated as once, few or many, or as a class when expanded; others skip it.

CDR3: CASSQGRQAQGEQYF
DNA: TGCGCCAGCAGCCAAGGACGACAGGCCCAGGGAGAGCAGTACTTC
length: 15
V: TRBV4-1
size: once
D: .
J: TRBJ2-7

CDR3: CASSSPPGAEKLFF
DNA: TGTGCCAGCAGTAGCCCTCCGGGGGCTGAAAAACTGTTTTTT
length: 14
V: TRBV12-3/TRBV12-4
size: .
D: .
J: TRBJ1-4

CDR3: CASSARLASPRGEQFF
DNA: TGTGCCAGCAGTGCCCGACTAGCCTCTCCTCGAGGGGAGCAGTTCTTC
length: 16
V: TRBV27
size: once
D: TRBD2
J: TRBJ2-1

CDR3: CASSLYGGSGEQYF
DNA: TGTGCCAGCAGTTTATACGGCGGGAGTGGCGAGCAGTACTTC
length: 14
V: TRBV12-3/TRBV12-4
size: .
D: TRBD2
J: TRBJ2-7

CDR3: CATSDFAPAAYNEQFF
DNA: TGTGCCACCAGTGATTTTGCTCCAGCGGCCTACAATGAGCAGTTCTTC
length: 16
V: TRBV24-1
size: .
D: .
J: TRBJ2-1

CDR3: CATSDRAGEQYF
DNA: TGTGCCACCTCCGACAGGGCTGGCGAGCAGTACTTC
length: 12
V: TRBV24-1
size: .
D: TRBD1
J: TRBJ2-7

CDR3: CAWSGGLATDTQYF
DNA: TGTGCCTGGAGCGGCGGACTGGCCACAGATACGCAGTATTTT
length: 14
V: TRBV30
size: .
D: .
J: TRBJ2-3

CDR3: CASSLGPGASNEQFF
DNA: TGTGCCAGCAGCTTAGGTCCAGGGGCCAGCAATGAGCAGTTCTTC
length: 15
V: TRBV11-2
size: .
D: .
J: TRBJ2-1

CDR3: CASGLLAGDEQYF
DNA: TGTGCCAGCGGACTACTAGCGGGTGACGAGCAGTACTTC
length: 13
V: TRBV3-1
size: .
D: TRBD2
J: TRBJ2-7

CDR3: CASSRRQQETQYF
DNA: TGTGCCAGCAGCCGTCGACAGCAAGAGACCCAGTACTTC
length: 13
V: TRBV7-9
size: .
D: .
J: TRBJ2-5

CDR3: CASSQDGREAQYF
DNA: TGTGCCAGCAGCCAAGATGGCCGGGAGGCCCAGTACTTC
length: 13
V: TRBV4-2
size: .
D: TRBD2
J: TRBJ2-5

CDR3: CASSSTPGAKNIQYF
DNA: TGTGCCAGCAGCTCTACCCCGGGGGCAAAAAACATTCAGTACTTC
length: 15
V: TRBV7-9
size: .
D: .
J: TRBJ2-4

CDR3: CSASQGLTDTQYF
DNA: TGCAGTGCTAGTCAGGGCCTCACAGATACGCAGTATTTT
length: 13
V: TRBV20-1
size: .
D: .
J: TRBJ2-3

CDR3: CASSFWDRGSYEQYF
DNA: TGTGCCAGCAGCTTTTGGGACAGGGGCTCCTACGAGCAGTACTTC
length: 15
V: TRBV7-8
size: .
D: TRBD1
J: TRBJ2-7

CDR3: CASSSPGRSNQPQHF
DNA: TGTGCCAGCAGTAGTCCGGGTAGGAGCAATCAGCCCCAGCATTTT
length: 15
V: TRBV28
size: .
D: .
J: TRBJ1-5

CDR3: CASSPNIGATDTQYF
DNA: TGTGCCAGCTCACCCAATATTGGGGCGACAGATACGCAGTATTTT
length: 15
V: TRBV18
size: .
D: .
J: TRBJ2-3

CDR3: CSGGRGSSYEQYF
DNA: TGCAGTGGGGGCAGGGGTAGCTCCTACGAGCAGTACTTC
length: 13
V: TRBV20-1
size: .
D: .
J: TRBJ2-7

CDR3: CASSLNRDTQYF
DNA: TGTGCCAGCAGCTTAAATAGAGATACGCAGTATTTT
length: 12
V: TRBV7-3
size: few
D: .
J: TRBJ2-3

CDR3: CATSSLTGLETQYF
DNA: TGTGCCACCAGCAGCTTGACAGGGTTGGAGACCCAGTACTTC
length: 14
V: TRBV15
size: .
D: TRBD1
J: TRBJ2-5

CDR3: CASSGRDRVAGYTF
DNA: TGTGCCAGCAGCGGCCGGGACAGGGTAGCTGGCTACACCTTC
length: 14
V: TRBV7-8
size: once
D: TRBD1
J: TRBJ1-2

CDR3: CASSATSGRDEQYF
DNA: TGTGCCAGCAGCGCGACTAGCGGGAGAGACGAGCAGTACTTC
length: 14
V: TRBV9
size: .
D: TRBD2
J: TRBJ2-7

CDR3: CSARPRGGQETQYF
DNA: TGCAGTGCTAGACCGCGCGGAGGTCAAGAGACCCAGTACTTC
length: 14
V: TRBV20-1
size: once
D: .
J: TRBJ2-5

CDR3: CSVRARVDTEAFF
DNA: TGCAGTGTTCGCGCCAGGGTAGACACTGAAGCTTTCTTT
length: 13
V: TRBV20-1
size: .
D: .
J: TRBJ1-1

CDR3: CASSPGLVTDTQYF
DNA: TGTGCCAGCAGCCCGGGACTCGTCACAGATACGCAGTATTTT
length: 14
V: TRBV7-3
size: .
D: .
J: TRBJ2-3

CDR3: CSVPGVRVDTQYF
DNA: TGCAGCGTCCCCGGGGTCCGTGTGGATACGCAGTATTTT
length: 13
V: TRBV29-1
size: .
D: .
J: TRBJ2-3

CDR3: CASSFLGEGAFF
DNA: TGTGCCAGCAGTTTTTTGGGGGAGGGGGCTTTCTTT
length: 12
V: TRBV27
size: .
D: .
J: TRBJ1-1

CDR3: CSAPMTGGASSSTDTQYF
DNA: TGCAGTGCTCCAATGACGGGGGGGGCATCTTCAAGCACAGATACGCAGTATTTT
length: 18
V: TRBV20-1
size: .
D: TRBD2
J: TRBJ2-3

CDR3: CASSPRQGANIQYF
DNA: TGTGCCAGCAGCCCTAGACAGGGGGCAAACATTCAGTACTTC
length: 14
V: TRBV11-2
size: .
D: TRBD1
J: TRBJ2-4

CDR3: CASSPGPYGYTF
DNA: TGTGCCAGCAGCCCCGGGCCTTATGGCTACACCTTC
length: 12
V: TRBV6-5
size: .
D: .
J: TRBJ1-2

CDR3: CASSLRTGVLTF
DNA: TGTGCCAGCAGCTTGCGGACGGGCGTCCTGACTTTC
length: 12
V: TRBV7-6
size: .
D: .
J: TRBJ2-6

CDR3: CASSLKTADTQYF
DNA: TGTGCCAGCAGCTTGAAGACAGCAGATACGCAGTATTTT
length: 13
V: TRBV7-6
size: .
D: .
J: TRBJ2-3

CDR3: CASSLGTSGGSYNEQFF
DNA: TGCGCCAGCAGCTTGGGGACTAGCGGGGGGTCCTACAATGAGCAGTTCTTC
length: 17
V: TRBV5-1
size: .
D: TRBD2
J: TRBJ2-1

CDR3: CATGGRFEAGANVLTF
DNA: TGTGCCACGGGGGGAAGGTTTGAAGCAGGGGCCAACGTCCTGACTTTC
length: 16
V: TRBV24-1
size: .
D: .
J: TRBJ2-6

CDR3: CASSLSGGVGGYTF
DNA: TGTGCCAGCAGCTTAAGTGGAGGAGTAGGCGGCTACACCTTC
length: 14
V: TRBV7-3
size: .
D: .
J: TRBJ1-2

CDR3: CASSRGNTETQYF
DNA: TGTGCCAGCAGCCGGGGGAACACCGAGACCCAGTACTTC
length: 13
V: TRBV6-5
size: once
D: .
J: TRBJ2-5

CDR3: CASSPREGSAINQPQHF
DNA: TGCGCCAGCAGCCCCCGGGAGGGGTCGGCCATCAATCAGCCCCAGCATTTT
length: 17
V: TRBV4-1
size: .
D: .
J: TRBJ1-5

CDR3: CSVGTDGYTF
DNA: TGCAGCGTTGGGACAGATGGCTACACCTTC
length: 10
V: TRBV29-1
size: once
D: .
J: TRBJ1-2

CDR3: CASSRLGGNTEAFF
DNA: TGTGCCAGCAGCCGCCTCGGGGGGAACACTGAAGCTTTCTTT
length: 14
V: TRBV6-5
size: .
D: .
J: TRBJ1-1

CDR3: CSRFDEAKNIQYF
DNA: TGCAGTCGGTTTGATGAGGCCAAAAACATTCAGTACTTC
length: 13
V: TRBV20-1
size: .
D: .
J: TRBJ2-4

CDR3: CSARDRGVETQYF
DNA: TGCAGTGCTAGAGATAGAGGGGTCGAGACCCAGTACTTC
length: 13
V: TRBV20-1
size: .
D: .
J: TRBJ2-5

CDR3: CSASGRVDTEAFF
DNA: TGCAGTGCCAGCGGCAGGGTGGACACTGAAGCTTTCTTT
length: 13
V: TRBV20-1
size: .
D: .
J: TRBJ1-1

CDR3: CASSLPQGANEQYF
DNA: TGTGCCAGCAGTTTGCCGCAGGGGGCTAACGAGCAGTACTTC
length: 14
V: TRBV12-3/TRBV12-4
size: .
D: TRBD1
J: TRBJ2-7

CDR3: CASSQGTGTGVYEQYF
DNA: TGTGCCAGCAGCCAAGGGACCGGGACAGGGGTCTACGAGCAGTACTTC
length: 16
V: TRBV3-1
size: once
D: TRBD1
J: TRBJ2-7

CDR3: CASSQDIASGVNEQFF
DNA: TGTGCCAGCAGCCAAGATATAGCTAGCGGGGTGAATGAGCAGTTCTTC
length: 16
V: TRBV3-1
size: .
D: TRBD2
J: TRBJ2-1

CDR3: CAWSWGRSTDTQYF
DNA: TGTGCCTGGAGCTGGGGACGGAGCACAGATACGCAGTATTTT
length: 14
V: TRBV30
size: .
D: .
J: TRBJ2-3

CDR3: CASSFGGANVLTF
DNA: TGTGCCAGCAGTTTCGGAGGGGCCAACGTCCTGACTTTC
length: 13
V: TRBV12-3/TRBV12-4
size: once
D: .
J: TRBJ2-6

CDR3: CAISEVQGAIEQYF
DNA: TGTGCCATCAGTGAAGTACAGGGGGCAATCGAGCAGTACTTC
length: 14
V: TRBV10-3
size: .
D: TRBD1
J: TRBJ2-7

CDR3: CSVGARTNSYEQYF
DNA: TGCAGCGTTGGAGCCAGGACGAACTCCTACGAGCAGTACTTC
length: 14
V: TRBV29-1
size: .
D: .
J: TRBJ2-7

CDR3: CASSHSTGWYGYTF
DNA: TGTGCCAGCAGCCACTCCACGGGGTGGTATGGCTACACCTTC
length: 14
V: TRBV3-1
size: .
D: .
J: TRBJ1-2

CDR3: CSVDEASGNTIYF
DNA: TGCAGCGTTGATGAGGCCTCTGGAAACACCATATATTTT
length: 13
V: TRBV29-1
size: .
D: .
J: TRBJ1-3

CDR3: CASRGGVNTEAFF
DNA: TGTGCCAGCAGGGGCGGGGTGAACACTGAAGCTTTCTTT
length: 13
V: TRBV27
size: .
D: .
J: TRBJ1-1

CDR3: CASSVDGDDGYTF
DNA: TGTGCCAGCAGCGTAGATGGGGATGATGGCTACACCTTC
length: 13
V: TRBV9
size: .
D: .
J: TRBJ1-2

CDR3: CSVETASAYEQYF
DNA: TGCAGCGTTGAAACGGCTAGCGCCTACGAGCAGTACTTC
length: 13
V: TRBV29-1
size: .
D: .
J: TRBJ2-7

CDR3: CASRYIRYRSSYEQYF
DNA: TGTGCCAGCAGATATATACGTTACAGGAGCTCCTACGAGCAGTACTTC
length: 16
V: TRBV6-5
size: .
D: .
J: TRBJ2-7

CDR3: CASSPRTGPHGYTF
DNA: TGTGCCAGCAGCCCTCGGACAGGGCCTCATGGCTACACCTTC
length: 14
V: TRBV6-2/TRBV6-3
size: .
D: TRBD1
J: TRBJ1-2

CDR3: CASSSKYEQYF
DNA: TGTGCCAGCAGTTCCAAGTACGAGCAGTACTTC
length: 11
V: TRBV27
size: .
D: .
J: TRBJ2-7

CDR3: CASSQERPYNQPQHF
DNA: TGCGCCAGCAGCCAAGAACGTCCGTACAATCAGCCCCAGCATTTT
length: 15
V: TRBV4-1
size: .
D: .
J: TRBJ1-5

CDR3: CASSWGPEAFF
DNA: TGTGCCAGCAGTTGGGGACCTGAAGCTTTCTTT
length: 11
V: TRBV5-6
size: .
D: .
J: TRBJ1-1

CDR3: CASSDASTEQFF
DNA: TGCGCCAGCAGTGATGCATCGACAGAGCAGTTCTTC
length: 12
V: TRBV10-1
size: .
D: .
J: TRBJ2-1